This is a list of T cell receptor beta chains from one sample in a study of T-cell memory formation after mild COVID-19. Each CDR3 protein is one row after TCRdb ran MiXCR on the 5' RACE reads. This table holds about 250,000 distinct CDR3 sequences, around 17% found once. The sample consisted of PBMCs or a T cell subset sorted from them (not recorded which). All receptors come from a man aged 18 to 30 who had mild COVID-19 (a few samples of this study predate the infection). Cell type and time point are not known. Both conserved end residues are trimmed from each CDR3. A D gene is named only where the DNA matches it firmly. Expanded clones get a size class; other rows say once, few or many, or leave the size out.

d_gene | j_gene | abundance | v_gene | CDR3aa
. | TRBJ2-3 | few | TRBV7-2 | ASTQDNLRTDTQY
. | TRBJ1-5 | many | TRBV7-9 | ASSFEGNQPQH
. | TRBJ2-4 | few | TRBV7-2 | ASSLRPALAKNIQY
. | TRBJ2-7 | few | TRBV7-2 | ASSLNWGAYEQY
TRBD2 | TRBJ2-1 | many | TRBV6-2/TRBV6-3 | ASNGGGYNEQF
TRBD1 | TRBJ1-4 | few | TRBV14 | ASSQGRPGQPNEKLF
. | TRBJ1-1 | . | TRBV12-3/TRBV12-4 | ASSSQGGRAF
. | TRBJ2-7 | few | TRBV6-5 | ASSYYSLGEQY
. | TRBJ1-1 | . | TRBV20-1 | SARAGTGVRTEAF
. | TRBJ2-5 | few | TRBV5-1 | ASSLQALSAQETQY
TRBD2 | TRBJ2-3 | once | TRBV27 | ASSSLAGHTTDTQY
. | TRBJ1-6 | few | TRBV20-1 | SATGNSPLH
TRBD2 | TRBJ2-5 | many | TRBV7-2 | ASSLAITSGGRETQY
TRBD1 | TRBJ1-3 | many | TRBV12-3/TRBV12-4 | ASSFTGGSGNTIY
. | TRBJ1-1 | . | TRBV13 | ASSLKGRTEAF
TRBD1 | TRBJ2-1 | many | TRBV7-9 | ASSLGQGLHNEQF
. | TRBJ1-6 | few | TRBV19 | ASRDPHSPLH
. | TRBJ2-2 | few | TRBV5-4 | ASSSTNTGELF
TRBD1 | TRBJ2-3 | few | TRBV2 | ASRRDSSTDTQY
. | TRBJ2-3 | . | TRBV5-1 | ASSLGGGGQDTQY
TRBD1 | TRBJ2-5 | few | TRBV28 | ASSSPGTGHETQY
. | TRBJ2-6 | few | TRBV10-3 | AISGTLSSGANVLT
. | TRBJ2-3 | . | TRBV5-1 | ASNFGGGNTDTQY